This TCR beta chain was found in a study of blood T cell repertoires in COVID-19. For the study at large: Researchers got acute and convalescent COVID-19 samples from the United States, Italy and Spain. The analysed material was cDNA or gDNA that came from T cells, B-cell-depleted T cells, or PBMCs.

The CDR3 has 16 amino acids. J gave up 5 bases and V 3 bases, and 10 bases lay outside the gene matches. Per germline, CDR1 SGHTA and CDR2 FQGNSA. Source study methods: By means of reference gene primer amplification, nucleated cell counts were estimated. Libraries were prepared by immunoSEQ multiplex PCR; TCRdb keeps only in-frame clonotypes and omits some of them. That table supplies the V and J calls and clone size; D and trimming were determined from the DNA. The profile covers nearly 200,000 clones, with just under 85% appearing a single time and 6.9% taken by the ten largest. Sequencing input: peripheral blood. This TCR came from a human donor with acute or convalescent COVID-19. The donor label of this sample is uncertain. The gene calls are TRBV7-2 and TRBJ2-5; TRBD2 matches 9 bases. In nucleotides, the CDR3 is TGTGCCAGCAGCTTGTTATCAGGCGGGAGGGGGGAGACCCAGTACTTC. Protein product: CASSLLSGGRGETQYF.